The 26 T cell receptor beta chains listed next were all sequenced from one sample in a study of response to subunit inactivated influenza vaccine. One entry per CDR3 protein, called by TCRdb with MiXCR from the RT-PCR reads. Of 630,000 or so distinct CDR3 sequences in the sample, 15% to 18% were seen once. The sample in question was PBMCs from blood, obtained 11 to 12 days after vaccination. The receptor set was obtained from a man aged 50 to 59 who received an inactivated influenza vaccine.

There are a few counts of this clonotype. The gene calls are TRBV29-1 and TRBJ1-1, with a weak D call TRBD1 (6 bases). Germline assignment: CDR1 SQVTM and CDR2 ANQGSEA. The CDR3 totals 12 residues. The CDR3 loop reads CNDGQMNTEAFF. The CDR3 DNA is TGCAACGATGGACAGATGAACACTGAAGCTTTCTTT.

This clonotype was seen repeatedly, ten times or more. The DNA of the CDR3 is TGTGCCAGCAGCCACGGGACAGCTAACTATGGCTACACCTTC. Protein sequence: CASSHGTANYGYTF. The rearrangement joins TRBV6-2 or TRBV6-3 to TRBJ1-2; 7 bases line up with TRBD1. The length of the CDR3 is 14 residues. The V and J ends lost 6 bases and 0 bases, in that order; junction bases with no gene match: 4. CDR1 is MNHEY and CDR2 is SVGEGT in the germline V gene.

Only a few counts were recorded for this clonotype. J is TRBJ2-1 and V is TRBV20-1; 9 nucleotides line up with TRBD2. With V trimmed by 4 bases and J by 9 bases, 16 bases remained unmatched. The CDR3 totals 16 residues. Germline CDR1 DFQATT, CDR2 SNEGSKA (reference sequence). CDR3 amino acids: CSANWLAGTRAAEQFF. CDR3 DNA: TGCAGTGCTAATTGGCTAGCGGGGACCCGAGCGGCTGAGCAGTTCTTC.

This sequence joins TRBV28 and TRBJ2-1; possible D gene TRBD2, 5 bases. Trimming left V 7 bases short and J 5 bases short, with 15 bases between. CDR1 MDHEN and CDR2 SYDVKM come from the germline V gene. This CDR3 is built from 14 residues. CDR3 sequence (DNA): TGTGCCAGCACGAGGGCCGGAGTAAACAATGAGCAGTTCTTC. Its protein is CASTRAGVNNEQFF.

This clonotype was seen a handful of times. V gene TRBV12-3 or TRBV12-4 combines with J gene TRBJ1-4; TRBD1 matches at 8 bases. Trimming took 2 bases from V and 5 from J; bases not matched to a gene: 4. The length of the CDR3 is 15 residues. The CDR3 loop is CASSLTTGGNEKLFF. CDR3 DNA sequence: TGTGCCAGCAGTTTAACTACAGGGGGGAATGAAAAACTGTTTTTT.

The chain combines TRBV20-1 with TRBJ2-1; TRBD2 aligns across 14 bases. CDR3 length: 16 residues. The germline V gene has CDR1 DFQATT and CDR2 SNEGSKA (reference sequence). The V gene end was trimmed by 1 base and the J gene end by 4 bases; junction bases not matched to a gene: 3. This CDR3 reads CSARARTSGGYNEQFF. The CDR3 DNA sequence: TGCAGTGCTAGAGCCCGGACTAGCGGGGGGTACAATGAGCAGTTCTTC.

This clonotype has a handful of counts. The chain links TRBV20-1 to TRBJ1-5; D is unresolved. Trimming cost V 7 bases and J 11 bases, with 15 bases left between them. The CDR3 length is 11 residues. In germline, CDR1 is DFQATT, CDR2 SNEGSKA (reference sequence). In DNA form, the CDR3 reads TGCAGTGACCCGGGCCCCCCAGCCCAGCATTTT. Translating gives CSDPGPPAQHF.

This clonotype occurred many times. The chain uses TRBV14 and TRBJ2-3; D ambiguous. Germline assignment: CDR1 SGHDN and CDR2 FVKESK. There are 16 residues in the CDR3. With 4 bases removed from V and 0 bases from J, the gap between germline ends came to 14 bases. Here the CDR3 reads CASSPWMLPSTDTQYF. CDR3 DNA sequence: TGTGCCAGCAGCCCGTGGATGCTGCCTAGCACAGATACGCAGTATTTT.

The J gene is TRBJ1-6, the V gene TRBV20-1; 12 bases match TRBD1. Trimming at V came to 6 bases and at J to 7 bases, leaving 10 bases not matched to a gene. The CDR3 sequence is 16 residues long. CDR1 is DFQATT, CDR2 SNEGSKA, per germline (reference sequence). CDR3 protein: CSAQGPGQGANSPLHF. For the CDR3, the DNA is TGCAGTGCGCAGGGACCGGGACAGGGGGCAAATTCACCCCTCCACTTT.

The chain joins TRBV24-1 to TRBJ2-3; 9 bases are shared with TRBD2. After removal of 1 base from V and 9 bases from J, the junction contained 7 bases not matched to a gene. The CDR3 is made up of 15 amino acids. Germline V gene data show CDR1 as KGHDR and CDR2 as SFDVKD. The CDR3 region has the DNA TGTGCCACCAGTGATTTAAAGGGGACTAGCTCGACGCAGTATTTT. As protein: CATSDLKGTSSTQYF.

The sample holds many counts of this clonotype. The rearrangement links TRBV29-1 to TRBJ1-1, with D unclear. CDR3 length equals 13 residues. From germline, CDR1 is SQVTM and CDR2 ANQGSEA. The V and J ends lost 3 bases and 0 bases respectively, with 8 bases between them. The CDR3 sequence is CSVDSVLNTEAFF. The DNA of the CDR3 is TGCAGCGTTGATTCAGTCCTGAACACTGAAGCTTTCTTT.

V usage is TRBV6-2 or TRBV6-3 and J usage is TRBJ1-5; TRBD1 aligns across 7 bases. The germline CDR1 and CDR2 sequences are MNHEY and SVGEGT. The CDR3 is 15 residues long. Losses at the gene ends were 6 bases for V and 2 bases for J; bases not matched to a gene: 7. This CDR3 reads CASSTDRARNQPQHF. CDR3 sequence (DNA): TGTGCCAGCAGCACTGACAGGGCCCGCAATCAGCCCCAGCATTTT.

This chain links TRBV6-2 or TRBV6-3 with TRBJ2-2; D is undetermined. CDR3 length equals 13 residues. Trimming cost V 2 bases and J 7 bases, with 8 bases left between them. Germline-derived CDR1 and CDR2 are MNHEY and SVGEGT. The CDR3 spells CASSYPLRGELFF. The DNA of the CDR3 is TGTGCCAGCAGTTACCCCCTACGCGGGGAGCTGTTTTTT.

The chain is built from TRBV7-3 and TRBJ2-3; TRBD1 aligns across 8 bases. This CDR3 has 18 amino acids. CDR1 is SGHTA and CDR2 is FQGTGA in the germline V gene. The J segment lost 2 bases and the V segment lost 5 bases, leaving 15 bases of the junction unmatched. CDR3 nucleotide sequence: TGTGCCAGCAGCCCTCCCGGGTGGACAGGGCCCCACACAGATACGCAGTATTTT. Translated: CASSPPGWTGPHTDTQYF.

V and J are TRBV6-2 or TRBV6-3 and TRBJ2-5; 8 positions agree with TRBD1. After removal of 0 bases from V and 1 base from J, the junction contained 10 bases not matched to a gene. The CDR3 covers 18 residues. Germline loops: CDR1 MNHEY, CDR2 SVGEGT. The CDR3 region is CASSYSPHLGQGQETQYF. In DNA form, the CDR3 reads TGTGCCAGCAGTTACTCACCACACCTCGGACAGGGCCAAGAGACCCAGTACTTC.

This clonotype has a handful of counts. The rearrangement links TRBV6-1 to TRBJ2-5; tentatively, D is TRBD2 (5 bases). The ends were cut back, 8 bases at V and 5 bases at J, with 21 bases in the middle. The CDR3 covers 15 residues. CDR1 and CDR2 (germline): MNHNS, SASEGT. CDR3 nucleotide sequence: TGTGCCAGCCAGCGCCAGTTCCGGGGTGGGGAGACCCAGTACTTC. Translated: CASQRQFRGGETQYF.

The CDR3 region has the DNA TGTGCCAGCAGCTTAGAAGGGACCCCGGGGGAGCAGTTCTTC. This sequence encodes CASSLEGTPGEQFF. The chain recombines TRBV7-9 with TRBJ2-1; D assignment may be TRBD1 or TRBD2 (5 bases each). The CDR3 runs 14 residues. Between the trimmed V and J ends, which lost 1 base and 10 bases, there was a span of 14 bases. Germline V CDR1 and CDR2: SEHNR, FQNEAQ (reference sequence).

This clonotype occurred a few times. The CDR3 DNA reads as TGTGCCACCAGTGATTCCCGGGGGATCGGCACAGATACGCAGTATTTT. Translation: CATSDSRGIGTDTQYF. The chain combines TRBV24-1 with TRBJ2-3; tentatively, D is TRBD2 (6 bases). V was clipped by 2 bases and J by 1 base, with 12 bases between them. The germline V gene has CDR1 KGHDR and CDR2 SFDVKD. CDR3 length: 16 amino acids.

This clonotype was recorded a few times. CDR3 sequence reads: CSAQGTGGSETQYF. As DNA, the CDR3 is TGCAGTGCTCAGGGGACAGGGGGTTCTGAGACCCAGTACTTC. The chain joins TRBV20-1 to TRBJ2-5, with 11 bases fitting TRBD1. V shed 5 bases, J shed 5 bases, and the junction held 7 bases outside the gene matches. The CDR3 spans 14 residues. From germline, CDR1 is DFQATT and CDR2 SNEGSKA (reference sequence).

The chain has TRBV20-1 and TRBJ2-5, with D perhaps TRBD2 (5 bases). Germline lookup yields CDR1 DFQATT and CDR2 SNEGSKA (reference sequence). The CDR3 has 12 amino acids. The V end was cut by 8 bases, the J end by 1 base, with 11 bases between. The CDR3, as DNA: TGCAGTACTTCACTAGTCCAAGAGACCCAGTACTTC. This sequence encodes CSTSLVQETQYF.

The chain combines TRBV7-9 with TRBJ2-3, with D tentatively TRBD1 or TRBD2 (6 bases each). Trimming took 1 base from V and 6 from J, leaving 11 bases between them. This CDR3 is built from 14 residues. Germline V lookup: CDR1 SEHNR, CDR2 FQNEAQ (reference sequence). This CDR3 reads CASSLEGGFDTQYF. The CDR3 region has the DNA TGTGCCAGCAGCTTAGAGGGGGGCTTCGATACGCAGTATTTT. Filled out from reference TRBV7-9 and TRBJ2-3, the complete variable domain reads DTGVSQNPRHKITKRGQNVTFRCDPISEHNRLYWYRQTLGQGPEFLTYFQNEAQLEKSRLLSDRFSAERPKGSFSTLEIQRTEQGDSAMYLCASSLEGGFDTQYFGPGTRLTVL.

V and J are TRBV11-2 and TRBJ2-3; TRBD1 or TRBD2 may be the D gene (5 bases each). The CDR3 spans 12 residues. V lost 3 bases to trimming and J lost 14 bases, with 15 bases between them. Looked up from germline, CDR1 is SGHAT and CDR2 is FQNNGV. CDR3 residues: CASSLGPHTVYF. The CDR3 DNA reads TGTGCCAGCAGCTTGGGACCGCATACGGTGTATTTT.

This clonotype turned up a few times. The rearrangement joins TRBV3-1 to TRBJ2-5, with D unclear. The V and J ends lost 7 bases and 5 bases respectively, with 14 bases between them. The CDR3 has 13 amino acids. Per germline, CDR1 LGHDT and CDR2 YNNKEL (reference sequence). CDR3 sequence: CASNQRSTETQYF. CDR3 sequence (DNA): TGTGCCAGCAACCAGAGGAGTACGGAGACCCAGTACTTC.

V is TRBV30 and J is TRBJ2-3, with a possible D match to TRBD1 (5 bases). CDR1 and CDR2 from the germline V gene are GTSNPN and SVGIG (reference sequence). The CDR3 covers 14 residues. V dropped 0 bases and J dropped 9 bases, with 16 bases sitting between them. The DNA of the CDR3 is TGTGCCTGGAGTGTGGGGCTCCCTAGTGGAACGCAGTATTTT. Its translation is CAWSVGLPSGTQYF.

This chain connects TRBV7-9 to TRBJ2-1, with 7 bases identical to TRBD1. V shed 5 bases and J 2 bases; nucleotides not matched to a gene: 9. Germline V gene sequence: CDR1 SEHNR, CDR2 FQNEAQ (reference sequence). The CDR3 has 16 amino acids. This chain's CDR3 is CASSQILQGPYNEQFF. The CDR3 DNA reads as TGTGCCAGCAGCCAAATACTACAGGGGCCCTACAATGAGCAGTTCTTC.

This clonotype was observed many times. This chain connects TRBV7-9 to TRBJ2-7, with D hard to call. V was clipped by 6 bases and J by 2 bases, with 8 bases between them. Per germline, CDR1 SEHNR and CDR2 FQNEAQ (reference sequence). This CDR3 has 12 amino acids. The CDR3 DNA follows: TGTGCCAGCAGTCAAGGGCCCTACGAGCAGTACTTC. Its translation: CASSQGPYEQYF.